Listed here are 4 T cell receptor beta chains from one sample, sequenced in a study of T-cell memory formation after mild COVID-19. TCRdb reprocessed the 5' RACE reads via MiXCR and lists one record per CDR3 protein. The profile shows 90,000 to 120,000 distinct CDR3 sequences, over 8.5% of them singletons. The sample consisted of PBMCs or a T cell subset sorted from them (not recorded which). Source of these receptors: a young man who had mild COVID-19 (a few samples of this study predate the infection). Cell type and time point are not known.

This clonotype came up a few times. The chain carries TRBV6-5 and TRBJ2-5, with D possibly being TRBD2 (5 bases). CDR1 MNHEY and CDR2 SVGAGI come from the germline V gene. This CDR3 contains 14 residues. V gave up 2 bases and J gave up 5 bases, with 12 bases separating them. Here the CDR3 reads CASSYMGVRETQYF. In DNA form, the CDR3 reads TGTGCCAGCAGTTACATGGGAGTAAGGGAGACCCAGTACTTC.

This clonotype came up a few times. This rearrangement joins TRBV15 to TRBJ2-4; the D is unclear. Germline CDR1 LNHNV, CDR2 YYDKDF (reference sequence). V gave up 3 bases and J gave up 5 bases, with 17 bases separating them. This CDR3 contains 16 residues. CDR3 sequence: CATSSPYLGSENIQYF. The CDR3 coding sequence is TGTGCCACCAGCAGTCCTTACCTGGGGTCTGAAAACATTCAGTACTTC.

The V gene is TRBV27, the J gene TRBJ2-7; TRBD1 is a possible D gene (6 bases). V gave up 2 bases and J gave up 2 bases, with 10 bases separating them. This CDR3 is built from 14 residues. Germline V CDR1 and CDR2: MNHEY, SMNVEV (reference sequence). The CDR3 loop is CASSLTGNPYEQYF. The CDR3 bases are TGTGCCAGCAGTTTAACAGGGAACCCCTACGAGCAGTACTTC.

The chain is built from TRBV5-8 and TRBJ1-5; D not resolved. The length of the CDR3 is 12 residues. With 4 bases removed from V and 7 bases from J, the gap between germline ends came to 9 bases. Germline CDR1 reads SGHTS; CDR2 reads YDEGEE. The CDR3 DNA reads as TGTGCCAGCAGCGTCTGGATGCAGCCCCAGCATTTT. Translated: CASSVWMQPQHF. Full variable domain (outside the CDR3, taken from reference TRBV5-8 and TRBJ1-5): EAGVTQSPTHLIKTRGQQATLRCSPISGHTSVYWYQQALGLGLQFLLWYDEGEERNRGNFPPRFSGRQFPNYSSELNVNALELEDSALYLCASSVWMQPQHFGDGTRLSIL.